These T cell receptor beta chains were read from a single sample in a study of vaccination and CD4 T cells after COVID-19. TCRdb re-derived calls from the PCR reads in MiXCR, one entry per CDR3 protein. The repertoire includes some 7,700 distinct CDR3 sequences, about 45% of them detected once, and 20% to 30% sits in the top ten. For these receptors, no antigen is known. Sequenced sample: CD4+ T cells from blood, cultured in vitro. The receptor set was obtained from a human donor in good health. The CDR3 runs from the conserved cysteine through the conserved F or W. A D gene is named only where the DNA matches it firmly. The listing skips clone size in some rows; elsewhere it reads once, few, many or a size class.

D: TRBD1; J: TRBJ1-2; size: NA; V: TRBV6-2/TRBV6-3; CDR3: CASSSPNRGFYGYTF; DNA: TGTGCCAGCAGTTCGCCCAACAGGGGATTCTATGGCTACACCTTC
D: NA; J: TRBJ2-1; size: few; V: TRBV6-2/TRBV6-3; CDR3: CASSYLDPPSSYNEQFF; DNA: TGTGCCAGCAGTTACCTGGACCCGCCGAGCTCCTACAATGAGCAGTTCTTC
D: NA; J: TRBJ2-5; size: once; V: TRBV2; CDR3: CASSEGTPQETQYF; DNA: TGTGCCAGCAGTGAAGGGACTCCGCAAGAGACCCAGTACTTC
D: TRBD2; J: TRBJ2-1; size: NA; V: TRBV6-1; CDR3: CASSEGLAGGPFF; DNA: TGTGCCAGCAGTGAAGGGCTAGCGGGGGGGCCGTTCTTC
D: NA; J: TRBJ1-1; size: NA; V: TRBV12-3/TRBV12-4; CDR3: CASALGTQLLNTEAFF; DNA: TGTGCCAGCGCCTTGGGAACACAGCTCCTGAACACTGAAGCTTTCTTT
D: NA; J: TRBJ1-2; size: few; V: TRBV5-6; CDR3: CASSLWGSVARYGYTF; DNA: TGTGCCAGCAGCTTGTGGGGCAGTGTAGCCCGATATGGCTACACCTTC
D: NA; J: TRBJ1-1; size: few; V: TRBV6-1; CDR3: CASSEPGMPNTEAFF; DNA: TGTGCCAGCAGTGAACCGGGCATGCCGAACACTGAAGCTTTCTTT
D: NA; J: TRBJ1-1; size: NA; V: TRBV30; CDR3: CAWSRVNTEAFF; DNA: TGTGCCTGGAGTAGGGTGAACACTGAAGCTTTCTTT
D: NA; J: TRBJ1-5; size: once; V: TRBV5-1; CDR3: CASSLGGQEAQHF; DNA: TGCGCCAGCAGCTTGGGGGGGCAGGAGGCCCAGCATTTT
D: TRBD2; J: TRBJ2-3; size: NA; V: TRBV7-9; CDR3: CASSKTSGVTDTQYF; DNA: TGTGCCAGCAGTAAAACTAGCGGGGTCACAGATACGCAGTATTTT